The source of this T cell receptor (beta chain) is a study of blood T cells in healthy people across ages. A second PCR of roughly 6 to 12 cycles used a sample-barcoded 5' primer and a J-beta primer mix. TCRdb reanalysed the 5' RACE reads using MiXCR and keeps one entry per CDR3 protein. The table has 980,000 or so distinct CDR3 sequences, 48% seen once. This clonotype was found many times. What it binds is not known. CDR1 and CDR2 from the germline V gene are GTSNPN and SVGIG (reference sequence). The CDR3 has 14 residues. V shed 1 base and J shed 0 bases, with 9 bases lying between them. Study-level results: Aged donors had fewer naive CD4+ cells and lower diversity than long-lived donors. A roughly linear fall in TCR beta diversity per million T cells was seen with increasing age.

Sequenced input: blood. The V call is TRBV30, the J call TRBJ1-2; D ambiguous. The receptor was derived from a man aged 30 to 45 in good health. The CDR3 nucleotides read TGTGCCTGGAGTGGTCGTGGAGCTAACTATGGCTACACCTTC. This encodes CAWSGRGANYGYTF.